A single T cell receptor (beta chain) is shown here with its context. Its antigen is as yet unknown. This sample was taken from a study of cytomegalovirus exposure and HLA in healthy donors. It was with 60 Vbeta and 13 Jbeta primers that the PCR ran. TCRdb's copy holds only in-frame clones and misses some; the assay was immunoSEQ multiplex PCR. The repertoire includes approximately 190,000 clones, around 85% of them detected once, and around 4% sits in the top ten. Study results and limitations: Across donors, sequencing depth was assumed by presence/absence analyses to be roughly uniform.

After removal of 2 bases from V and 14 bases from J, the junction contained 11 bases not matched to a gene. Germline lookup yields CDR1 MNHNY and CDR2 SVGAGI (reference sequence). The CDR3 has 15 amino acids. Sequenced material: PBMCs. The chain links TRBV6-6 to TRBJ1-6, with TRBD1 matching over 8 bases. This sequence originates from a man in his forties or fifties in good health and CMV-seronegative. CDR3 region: CASSYPLRQGNSLHF. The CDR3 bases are TGTGCCAGCAGTTACCCACTACGACAGGGGAATTCCCTCCACTTT.